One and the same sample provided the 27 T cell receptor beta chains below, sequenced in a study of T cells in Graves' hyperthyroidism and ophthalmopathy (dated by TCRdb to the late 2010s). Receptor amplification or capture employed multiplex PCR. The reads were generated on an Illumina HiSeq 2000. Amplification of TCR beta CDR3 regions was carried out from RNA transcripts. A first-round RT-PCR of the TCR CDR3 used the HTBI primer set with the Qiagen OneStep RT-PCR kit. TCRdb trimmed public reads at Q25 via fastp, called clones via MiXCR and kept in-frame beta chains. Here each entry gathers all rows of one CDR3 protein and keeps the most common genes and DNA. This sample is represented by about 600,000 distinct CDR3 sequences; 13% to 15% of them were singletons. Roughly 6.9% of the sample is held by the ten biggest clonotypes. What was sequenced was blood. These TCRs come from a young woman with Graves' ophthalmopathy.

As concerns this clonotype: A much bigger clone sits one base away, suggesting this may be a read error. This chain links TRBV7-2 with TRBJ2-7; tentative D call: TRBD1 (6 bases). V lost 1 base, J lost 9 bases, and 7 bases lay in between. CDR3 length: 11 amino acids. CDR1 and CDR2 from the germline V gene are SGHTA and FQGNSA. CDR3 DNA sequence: TGTGCCAGCAGCTTAGGGGGGCCGCAGTACTTC. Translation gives CASSLGGPQYF. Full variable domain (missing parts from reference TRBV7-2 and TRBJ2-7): GAGVSQSPSNKVTEKGKDVELRCDPISGHTALYWYRQSLGQGLEFLIYFQGNSAPDKSGLPSDRFSAERTGGSVSTLTIQRTQQEDSAVYLCASSLGGPQYFGPGTRLTVT.

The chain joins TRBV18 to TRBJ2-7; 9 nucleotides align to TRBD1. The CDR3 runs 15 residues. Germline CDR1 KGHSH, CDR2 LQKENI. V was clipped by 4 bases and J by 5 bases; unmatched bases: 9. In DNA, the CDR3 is TGTGCCAGCTCACTTCCGGGACAGGGAGTCCACGAGCAGTACTTC. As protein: CASSLPGQGVHEQYF.

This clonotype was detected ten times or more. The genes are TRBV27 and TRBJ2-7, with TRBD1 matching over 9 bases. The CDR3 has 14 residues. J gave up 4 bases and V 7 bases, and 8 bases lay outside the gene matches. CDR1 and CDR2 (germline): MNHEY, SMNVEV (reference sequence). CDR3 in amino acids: CASNPQGAWYEQYF. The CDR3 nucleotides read TGTGCCAGCAATCCACAGGGGGCGTGGTACGAGCAGTACTTC.

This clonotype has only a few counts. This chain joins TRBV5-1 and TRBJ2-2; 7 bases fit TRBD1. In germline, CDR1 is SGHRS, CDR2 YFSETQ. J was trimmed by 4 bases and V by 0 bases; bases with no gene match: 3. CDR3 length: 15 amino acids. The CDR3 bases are TGCGCCAGCAGCTTGGAAGGGGGCGTCACCGGGGAGCTGTTTTTT. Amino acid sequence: CASSLEGGVTGELFF.

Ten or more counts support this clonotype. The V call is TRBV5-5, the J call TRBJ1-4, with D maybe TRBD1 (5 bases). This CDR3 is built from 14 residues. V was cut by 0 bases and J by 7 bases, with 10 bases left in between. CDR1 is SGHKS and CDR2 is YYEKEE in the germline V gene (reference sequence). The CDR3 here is CASSLGPGTEKLFF. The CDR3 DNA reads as TGTGCCAGCAGCTTGGGTCCAGGGACTGAAAAACTGTTTTTT.

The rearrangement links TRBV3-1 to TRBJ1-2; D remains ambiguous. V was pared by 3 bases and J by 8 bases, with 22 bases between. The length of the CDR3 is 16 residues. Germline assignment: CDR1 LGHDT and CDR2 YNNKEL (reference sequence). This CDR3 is CASSQRRVRRLGGYTF. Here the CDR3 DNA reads TGTGCCAGCAGCCAGAGGCGGGTCAGACGATTAGGGGGCTACACCTTC.

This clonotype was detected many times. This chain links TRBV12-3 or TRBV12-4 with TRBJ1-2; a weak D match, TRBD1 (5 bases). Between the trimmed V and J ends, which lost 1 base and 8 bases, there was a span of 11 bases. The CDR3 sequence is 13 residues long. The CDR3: CASSLDADTGYTF. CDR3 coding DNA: TGTGCCAGCAGTTTAGACGCGGACACGGGCTACACCTTC.

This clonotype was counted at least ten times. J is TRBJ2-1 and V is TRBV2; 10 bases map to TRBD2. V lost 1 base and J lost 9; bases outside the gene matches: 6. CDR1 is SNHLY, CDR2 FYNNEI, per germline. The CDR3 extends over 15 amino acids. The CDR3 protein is CASSEGLAGVGEQFF. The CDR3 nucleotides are TGTGCCAGCAGTGAAGGGCTAGCGGGAGTCGGTGAGCAGTTCTTC.

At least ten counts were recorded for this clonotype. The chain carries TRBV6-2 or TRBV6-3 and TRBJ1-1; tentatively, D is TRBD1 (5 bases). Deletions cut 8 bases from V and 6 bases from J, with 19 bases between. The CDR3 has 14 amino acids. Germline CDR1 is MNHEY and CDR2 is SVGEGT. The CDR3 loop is CASALGTSWPEAFF. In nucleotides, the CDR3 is TGTGCCAGCGCCCTGGGGACCTCATGGCCTGAAGCTTTCTTT.

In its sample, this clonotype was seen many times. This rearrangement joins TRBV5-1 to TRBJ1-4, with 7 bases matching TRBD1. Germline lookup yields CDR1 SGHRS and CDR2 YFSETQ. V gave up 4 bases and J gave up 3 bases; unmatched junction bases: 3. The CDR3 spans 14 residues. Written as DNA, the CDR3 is TGCGCCAGCAGCCTCGGGACAGCTAATGAAAAACTGTTTTTT. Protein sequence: CASSLGTANEKLFF.

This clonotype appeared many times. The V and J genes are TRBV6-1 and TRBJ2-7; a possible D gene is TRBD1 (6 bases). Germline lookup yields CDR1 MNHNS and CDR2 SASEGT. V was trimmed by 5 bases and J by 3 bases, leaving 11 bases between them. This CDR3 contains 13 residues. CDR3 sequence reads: CASSRTANYEQYF. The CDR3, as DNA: TGTGCCAGCAGTCGGACAGCCAACTACGAGCAGTACTTC.

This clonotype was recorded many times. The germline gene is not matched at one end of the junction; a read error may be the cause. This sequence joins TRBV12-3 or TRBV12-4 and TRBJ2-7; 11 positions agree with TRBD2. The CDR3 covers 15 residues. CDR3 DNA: TGTGCCAGCAGTGTAGCGGGAGGGACCCCCTACGAGCAGTACTTC. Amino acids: CASSVAGGTPYEQYF.

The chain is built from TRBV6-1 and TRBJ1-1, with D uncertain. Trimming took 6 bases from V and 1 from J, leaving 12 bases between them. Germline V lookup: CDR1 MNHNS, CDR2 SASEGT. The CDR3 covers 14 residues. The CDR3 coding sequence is TGTGCCAGCAGATTCCTCGGGTCGAACACTGAAGCTTTCTTT. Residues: CASRFLGSNTEAFF.

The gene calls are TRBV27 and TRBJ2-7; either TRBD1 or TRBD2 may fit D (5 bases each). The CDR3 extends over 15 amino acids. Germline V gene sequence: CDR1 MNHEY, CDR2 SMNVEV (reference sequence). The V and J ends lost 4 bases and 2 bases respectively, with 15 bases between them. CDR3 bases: TGTGCCAGCAGTTACGGGGCCGGAACTACCTACGAGCAGTACTTC. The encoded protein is CASSYGAGTTYEQYF.

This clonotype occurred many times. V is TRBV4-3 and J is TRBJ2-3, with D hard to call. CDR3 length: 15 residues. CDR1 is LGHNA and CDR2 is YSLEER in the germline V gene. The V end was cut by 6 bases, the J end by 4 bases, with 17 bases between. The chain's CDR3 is CASREGRTAADTQYF. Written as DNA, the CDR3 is TGCGCCAGCAGGGAAGGACGAACGGCCGCAGATACGCAGTATTTT.

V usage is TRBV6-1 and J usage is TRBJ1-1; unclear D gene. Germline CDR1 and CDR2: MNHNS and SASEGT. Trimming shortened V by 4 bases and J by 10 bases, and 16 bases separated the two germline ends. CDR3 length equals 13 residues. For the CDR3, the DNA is TGTGCCAGCAGTGCAGTAGTGGGCAACGGAGCTTTCTTT. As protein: CASSAVVGNGAFF.

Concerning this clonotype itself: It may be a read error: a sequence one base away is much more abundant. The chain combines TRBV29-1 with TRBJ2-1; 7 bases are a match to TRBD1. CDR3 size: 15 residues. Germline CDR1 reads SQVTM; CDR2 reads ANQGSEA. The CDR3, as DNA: TGCAGCGTAACGACAGGGTCCAACGCTTACAGTGAGCAGTTCTTC. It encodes CSVTTGSNAYSEQFF.

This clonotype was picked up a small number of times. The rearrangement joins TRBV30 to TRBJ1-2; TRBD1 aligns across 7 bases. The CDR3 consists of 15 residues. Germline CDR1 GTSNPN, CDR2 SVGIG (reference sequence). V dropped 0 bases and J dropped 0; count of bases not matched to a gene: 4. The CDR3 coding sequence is TGTGCCTGGAGTGTAGACAGGGCCCCTAACTATGGCTACACCTTC. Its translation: CAWSVDRAPNYGYTF.

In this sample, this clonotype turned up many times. CDR3 residues: CASSLGGPPQPQHF. The CDR3 region has the DNA TGTGCCAGCAGCTTAGGGGGACCACCACAGCCCCAGCATTTT. This chain joins TRBV7-2 and TRBJ1-5, with a tentative D call TRBD1 (5 bases). V lost 1 base to trimming and J lost 7 bases, with 11 bases between them. Germline loops: CDR1 SGHTA, CDR2 FQGNSA. This CDR3 has 14 amino acids. Together with reference TRBV7-2 and TRBJ1-5, the CDR3 gives the full variable domain: GAGVSQSPSNKVTEKGKDVELRCDPISGHTALYWYRQSLGQGLEFLIYFQGNSAPDKSGLPSDRFSAERTGGSVSTLTIQRTQQEDSAVYLCASSLGGPPQPQHFGDGTRLSIL.

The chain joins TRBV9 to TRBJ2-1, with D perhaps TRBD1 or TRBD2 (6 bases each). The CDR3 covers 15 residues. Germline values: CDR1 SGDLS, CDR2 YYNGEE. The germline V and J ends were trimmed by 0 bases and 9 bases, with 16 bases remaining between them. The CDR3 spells CASSVGTGRSVEQFF. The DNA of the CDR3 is TGTGCCAGCAGCGTAGGAACAGGGAGGAGTGTTGAGCAGTTCTTC.

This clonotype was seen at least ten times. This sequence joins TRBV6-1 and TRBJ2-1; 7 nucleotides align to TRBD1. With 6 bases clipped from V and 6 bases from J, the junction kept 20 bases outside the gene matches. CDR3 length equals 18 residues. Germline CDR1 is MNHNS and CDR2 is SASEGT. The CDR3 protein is CASRKWDRRMRGSNEQFF. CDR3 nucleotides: TGTGCCAGCAGGAAGTGGGACAGACGAATGCGAGGGAGCAATGAGCAGTTCTTC.

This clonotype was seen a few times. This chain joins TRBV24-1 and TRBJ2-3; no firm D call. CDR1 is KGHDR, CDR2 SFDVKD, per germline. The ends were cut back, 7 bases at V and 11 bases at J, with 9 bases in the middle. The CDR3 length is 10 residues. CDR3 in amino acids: CATRTREQYF. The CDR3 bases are TGTGCCACCAGAACACGTGAGCAGTATTTT.

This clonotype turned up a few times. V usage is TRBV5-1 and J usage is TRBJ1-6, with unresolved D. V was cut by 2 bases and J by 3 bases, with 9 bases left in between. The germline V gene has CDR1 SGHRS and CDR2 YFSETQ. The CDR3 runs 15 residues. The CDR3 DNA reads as TGCGCCAGCAGCTTTGGGGTAAACTATAATTCACCCCTCCACTTT. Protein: CASSFGVNYNSPLHF.

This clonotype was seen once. The CDR3: CASSIGTASSYNEQFF. In DNA form, the CDR3 reads TGTGCCAGTAGTATCGGGACAGCTAGCTCCTACAATGAGCAGTTCTTC. The gene calls are TRBV19 and TRBJ2-1; the match to TRBD1 covers 7 bases. CDR1 and CDR2 (germline): LNHDA, SQIVND (reference sequence). The CDR3 loop spans 16 amino acids. J was trimmed by 0 bases and V by 3 bases; bases with no gene match: 5.

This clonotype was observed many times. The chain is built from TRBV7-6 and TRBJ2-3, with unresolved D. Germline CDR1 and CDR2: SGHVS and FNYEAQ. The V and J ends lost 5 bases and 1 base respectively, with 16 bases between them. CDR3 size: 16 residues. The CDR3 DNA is TGTGCCAGCAGCGCAGAGATAGGCTACGGCACAGATACGCAGTATTTT. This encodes CASSAEIGYGTDTQYF.

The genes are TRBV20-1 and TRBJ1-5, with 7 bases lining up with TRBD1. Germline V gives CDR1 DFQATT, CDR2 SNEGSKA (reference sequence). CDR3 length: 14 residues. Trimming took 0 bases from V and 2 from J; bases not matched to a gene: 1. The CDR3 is CSARDRGGNQPQHF. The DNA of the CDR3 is TGCAGTGCTAGAGACAGGGGGGGCAATCAGCCCCAGCATTTT.

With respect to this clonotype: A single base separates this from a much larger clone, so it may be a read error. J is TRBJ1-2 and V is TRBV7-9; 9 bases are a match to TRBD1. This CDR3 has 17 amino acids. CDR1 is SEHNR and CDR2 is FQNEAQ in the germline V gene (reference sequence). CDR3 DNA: TGTGCCAGCAACTTAGGACAGGGGAGGGGTGGACACTATGGCTACACCTTC. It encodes CASNLGQGRGGHYGYTF. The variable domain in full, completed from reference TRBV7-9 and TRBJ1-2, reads DTGVSQNPRHKITKRGQNVTFRCDPISEHNRLYWYRQTLGQGPEFLTYFQNEAQLEKSRLLSDRFSAERPKGSFSTLEIQRTEQGDSAMYLCASNLGQGRGGHYGYTFGSGTRLTVV.